The 17 T cell receptor beta chains below come from one sample, sequenced in a study of T cells in Graves' hyperthyroidism and ophthalmopathy. TCR beta CDR3 regions were amplified from RNA. Initially, a first-round RT-PCR of the TCR CDR3 employed the HTBI primer set. TCRdb analysed the multiplex PCR reads with MiXCR anew, one entry per CDR3 protein. In the table there are roughly 660,000 distinct CDR3 sequences, 15% to 20% of which are singletons. Material: blood. The receptors originated from a man in his fifties or sixties with Graves' hyperthyroidism.

This clonotype has just a few counts. The chain links TRBV5-8 to TRBJ2-3; 9 bases match TRBD2. The CDR3 has 14 residues. Germline V CDR1 and CDR2: SGHTS, YDEGEE. J gave up 6 bases and V 0 bases, and 2 bases lay outside the gene matches. Written as DNA, the CDR3 is TGTGCCAGCAGCTTGGGTAGCGGGGGCGATACGCAGTATTTT. Its protein is CASSLGSGGDTQYF.

This clonotype occurred many times. The rearrangement joins TRBV27 to TRBJ2-3; the match to TRBD2 covers 10 bases. There are 20 residues in the CDR3. With V trimmed by 5 bases and J by 4 bases, 21 bases remained unmatched. Germline V lookup: CDR1 MNHEY, CDR2 SMNVEV (reference sequence). The CDR3 loop is CASSPIAPSNGLAEPDTQYF. In DNA form, the CDR3 reads TGTGCCAGCAGTCCTATAGCTCCATCTAACGGACTAGCGGAACCAGATACGCAGTATTTT.

This clonotype appeared a few times. This chain connects TRBV19 to TRBJ1-5; D is possibly TRBD1 (5 bases). Deletions cut 4 bases from V and 0 bases from J, with 10 bases between. This CDR3 comprises 15 residues. Germline CDR1 and CDR2: LNHDA and SQIVND (reference sequence). The CDR3 DNA reads as TGTGCCAGTAGTAAGGACACGTATAGCAATCAGCCCCAGCATTTT. Its translation: CASSKDTYSNQPQHF.

This clonotype showed up many times. J is TRBJ2-1 and V is TRBV20-1; TRBD2 matches 9 bases. Germline loops: CDR1 DFQATT, CDR2 SNEGSKA (reference sequence). The CDR3 is 15 residues long. Losses at the gene ends were 4 bases for V and 3 bases for J; bases not matched to a gene: 7. The CDR3 sequence: CSATLAGRFYNEQFF. In DNA form, the CDR3 reads TGCAGTGCTACCCTAGCGGGAAGGTTCTACAATGAGCAGTTCTTC.

This clonotype occurred a few times. The chain carries TRBV6-6 and TRBJ1-2; maybe TRBD1 (5 bases). V lost 0 bases and J 4 bases, leaving 9 bases between the germline ends. The V gene's germline CDR1 is MNHNY and CDR2 SVGAGI (reference sequence). The CDR3 runs 14 residues. The CDR3 here is CASSYSQGLYGYTF. The CDR3 DNA sequence: TGTGCCAGCAGTTACTCGCAGGGTCTCTATGGCTACACCTTC.

The V gene is TRBV9, the J gene TRBJ1-4; D perhaps matches TRBD1 (6 bases). V shed 4 bases and J shed 5 bases, with 18 bases lying between them. The length of the CDR3 is 16 residues. In germline, CDR1 is SGDLS, CDR2 YYNGEE. The CDR3 is CASSPHSGDLNEKLFF. The CDR3 region has the DNA TGTGCCAGCAGCCCCCATTCAGGGGACCTGAATGAAAAACTGTTTTTT. Together with reference TRBV9 and TRBJ1-4, the CDR3 gives the full variable domain: DSGVTQTPKHLITATGQRVTLRCSPRSGDLSVYWYQQSLDQGLQFLIQYYNGEERAKGNILERFSAQQFPDLHSELNLSSLELGDSALYFCASSPHSGDLNEKLFFGSGTQLSVL.

This clonotype was observed a few times. The rearrangement uses TRBV14 and TRBJ2-3; D may be TRBD2 (5 bases). Trimming pared 4 bases from V and 10 bases from J, leaving 12 bases between. CDR1 SGHDN and CDR2 FVKESK come from the germline V gene. This CDR3 is built from 12 residues. The CDR3 DNA follows: TGTGCCAGCAGCCTACGGACTCCCCCGCAGTATTTT. Residues: CASSLRTPPQYF.

The rearrangement uses TRBV25-1 and TRBJ2-7; D perhaps matches TRBD2 (6 bases). The germline V and J ends were trimmed by 6 bases and 0 bases, with 18 bases remaining between them. The length of the CDR3 is 16 residues. Germline V lookup: CDR1 MGHDK, CDR2 SYGVNS. In nucleotides, the CDR3 is TGTGCCAGCAGGATGTTAGCGTGGGGACTCTCCTACGAGCAGTACTTC. As protein: CASRMLAWGLSYEQYF.

In this sample, this clonotype turned up a few times. The CDR3 DNA sequence: TGCGCCAGCGGGGCTCCATCTCAAGGAAACACCATATATTTT. Encoded protein: CASGAPSQGNTIYF. The genes are TRBV10-2 and TRBJ1-3; D possibly corresponds to TRBD1 (5 bases). This CDR3 has 14 residues. CDR1 WSHSY and CDR2 SAAADI come from the germline V gene. Deletions cut 8 bases from V and 4 bases from J, with 15 bases between.

V is TRBV5-1 and J is TRBJ1-1, with a tentative D call TRBD1 (5 bases). The CDR3 loop spans 14 amino acids. The V gene lost 0 bases and the J gene lost 10 bases, with 16 bases spanning the gap. Germline CDR1 reads SGHRS; CDR2 reads YFSETQ. The CDR3 bases are TGCGCCAGCAGCTTGGTTCAGGGATGGGCTGGAGCTTTCTTT. Residues: CASSLVQGWAGAFF.

This clonotype was recorded many times. The rearrangement links TRBV2 to TRBJ2-7; D not certain. Germline values: CDR1 SNHLY, CDR2 FYNNEI. The CDR3 sequence is 13 residues long. V lost 7 bases and J 6 bases, leaving 16 bases between the germline ends. Here the CDR3 DNA reads TGTGCCAGCACGGGTGACGGATCGGGCGAGCAGTACTTC. This gives the protein CASTGDGSGEQYF.

The chain is built from TRBV3-1 and TRBJ2-7; D is uncertain. V was cut by 2 bases and J by 5 bases, with 7 bases left in between. Germline V gene data show CDR1 as LGHDT and CDR2 as YNNKEL (reference sequence). The CDR3 has 12 residues. The CDR3 is CASSQRVDEQYF. CDR3 nucleotide sequence: TGTGCCAGCAGCCAAAGGGTGGACGAGCAGTACTTC.

The genes are TRBV28 and TRBJ1-1, with D possibly TRBD1 on 5 matching bases. The CDR3 runs to 12 residues. Germline-derived CDR1 and CDR2 are MDHEN and SYDVKM. The V gene lost 11 bases and the J gene lost 5 bases, with 15 bases spanning the gap. As DNA, the CDR3 is TGTGCCGTCCTGGGGGACCAAACTGAAGCTTTCTTT. This sequence encodes CAVLGDQTEAFF. The variable domain in full, completed from reference TRBV28 and TRBJ1-1, reads DVKVTQSSRYLVKRTGEKVFLECVQDMDHENMFWYRQDPGLGLRLIYFSYDVKMKEKGDIPEGYSVSREKKERFSLILESASTNQTSMYLCAVLGDQTEAFFGQGTRLTVV.

This rearrangement joins TRBV4-3 to TRBJ2-1; D may be TRBD1 or TRBD2 (6 bases each). The V end was cut by 1 base, the J end by 6 bases, with 13 bases between. Germline lookup yields CDR1 LGHNA and CDR2 YSLEER. This CDR3 has 15 residues. The CDR3 nucleotides read TGCGCCAGCAGCCAAGTAGGGGGGTCGAGCAATGAGCAGTTCTTC. Translation: CASSQVGGSSNEQFF.

The chain employs TRBV27 and TRBJ2-3, with 9 bases lining up with TRBD2. Germline values: CDR1 MNHEY, CDR2 SMNVEV (reference sequence). V lost 7 bases to trimming and J lost 6 bases; unmatched junction nucleotides: 14. The CDR3 consists of 16 residues. The CDR3 loop reads CASTPHAGGWADTQYF. CDR3 in DNA: TGTGCCAGCACCCCCCACGCGGGAGGGTGGGCGGATACGCAGTATTTT.

This clonotype was seen only a few times. V is TRBV29-1 and J is TRBJ2-7, with no clear D. The germline V gene encodes CDR1 SQVTM and CDR2 ANQGSEA. The CDR3 extends over 14 amino acids. The V gene lost 5 bases and the J gene lost 3 bases, with 17 bases spanning the gap. The CDR3 sequence: CSVIRKSNIYEQYF. CDR3 DNA sequence: TGCAGCGTTATAAGGAAAAGCAACATCTACGAGCAGTACTTC.

With respect to this clonotype: One base away lies a much larger clone, so this may be a sequencing read error. The V call is TRBV10-3, the J call TRBJ1-2; 10 bases align to TRBD1. The CDR3 length is 15 residues. The germline gives CDR1 ENHRY, CDR2 SYGVKD. The ends lost 5 bases at V and 8 bases at J; junction bases unmatched: 11. The CDR3 region is CAISYPDRGNGGYTF. CDR3 DNA sequence: TGTGCCATCAGTTACCCGGACAGGGGGAACGGGGGCTACACCTTC.